One sample yielded the 17 T cell receptor beta chains listed below, sequenced in a study of T-cell memory formation after mild COVID-19. TCRdb reanalysed the 5' RACE reads using MiXCR and keeps one entry per CDR3 protein. The sample has around 200,000 distinct CDR3 sequences, about 27% seen once. Specimen: PBMCs or a T cell subset sorted from them (not recorded which). The receptors derive from an adult woman who had mild COVID-19 (a few samples of this study predate the infection). Cell type and time point are not known.

This chain uses TRBV25-1 with TRBJ2-3, with unresolved D. This CDR3 spans 12 amino acids. V was shortened by 8 bases and J by 0 bases, with 6 bases between the two germline ends. Per the germline V gene, CDR1 is MGHDK and CDR2 is SYGVNS. The CDR3 loop reads CASASSTDTQYF. CDR3 nucleotide sequence: TGTGCCAGCGCCTCTAGCACAGATACGCAGTATTTT.

This clonotype was detected a few times. This rearrangement joins TRBV15 to TRBJ2-1; 8 bases match TRBD1. The CDR3 covers 15 residues. CDR1 and CDR2 from the germline V gene are LNHNV and YYDKDF (reference sequence). J lost 3 bases, V lost 3 bases, and 4 bases had no gene match. The CDR3 sequence: CATSSDRGYYNEQFF. The CDR3 nucleotides read TGTGCCACCAGCAGCGACAGGGGATACTACAATGAGCAGTTCTTC.

The chain is built from TRBV7-9 and TRBJ1-1; no definite D call. There are 10 residues in the CDR3. CDR1 is SEHNR, CDR2 FQNEAQ, per germline (reference sequence). Trimming removed 11 bases at V and 1 base at J, with 5 bases between. The CDR3: CAGENTEAFF. The CDR3 nucleotides are TGTGCCGGAGAGAACACTGAAGCTTTCTTT. Looking up the rest from reference TRBV7-9 and TRBJ1-1 gives the full variable domain: DTGVSQNPRHKITKRGQNVTFRCDPISEHNRLYWYRQTLGQGPEFLTYFQNEAQLEKSRLLSDRFSAERPKGSFSTLEIQRTEQGDSAMYLCAGENTEAFFGQGTRLTVV.

V is TRBV3-1 and J is TRBJ1-6; tentative D call: TRBD1 (5 bases). The CDR3 runs 14 residues. Trimming left V 0 bases short and J 10 bases short, with 10 bases between. Germline CDR1 LGHDT, CDR2 YNNKEL (reference sequence). CDR3: CASSQDGTNSPLHF. The CDR3 DNA is TGTGCCAGCAGCCAAGATGGGACGAACTCACCCCTCCACTTT.

The V call is TRBV7-2, the J call TRBJ2-7; tentatively, D is TRBD1 (6 bases). This CDR3 contains 14 residues. Germline CDR1 reads SGHTA; CDR2 reads FQGNSA. The V end was cut by 6 bases, the J end by 0 bases, with 12 bases between. The CDR3 bases are TGTGCCAGCAGGGCTGACAGGAGCTCCTACGAGCAGTACTTC. Residues: CASRADRSSYEQYF.

This clonotype turned up a few times. V is TRBV6-1 and J is TRBJ2-2; D possibly uses TRBD1 or TRBD2 (5 bases each). The CDR3 consists of 16 residues. Trimming pared 3 bases from V and 2 bases from J, leaving 13 bases between. Germline lookup yields CDR1 MNHNS and CDR2 SASEGT. The CDR3 nucleotides read TGTGCCAGCAGTGAGCGACGGGGCCTCAACACCGGGGAGCTGTTTTTT. Protein sequence: CASSERRGLNTGELFF.

This chain joins TRBV7-3 and TRBJ2-6; D is uncertain. Germline CDR1 SGHTA, CDR2 FQGTGA. The CDR3 sequence is 17 residues long. Trimming took off 5 bases at V and 0 bases at J, with 14 bases between the two ends. The CDR3 nucleotides read TGTGCCAGCAGCGGAATAGACTCGCCCTCTGGGGCCAACGTCCTGACTTTC. The encoded protein is CASSGIDSPSGANVLTF.

In this sample, this clonotype turned up a few times. The gene calls are TRBV11-2 and TRBJ2-7, with a tentative D call TRBD1 (6 bases). The germline V gene has CDR1 SGHAT and CDR2 FQNNGV. V lost 2 bases and J lost 1, with 9 bases in between. The CDR3 is 14 residues long. CDR3: CASSLFRGSYEQYF. CDR3 nucleotide sequence: TGTGCCAGCAGCTTATTCAGGGGATCCTACGAGCAGTACTTC.

There are a few counts of this clonotype. The chain couples TRBV5-1 to TRBJ2-3, with a possible D match to TRBD1 (6 bases). The germline CDR1 and CDR2 sequences are SGHRS and YFSETQ. The CDR3 is 15 amino acids. The V end lost 4 bases, the J end lost 6 bases, and 18 bases lay between the germline ends. This CDR3 reads CASSPLQGPGDTQYF. CDR3 nucleotides: TGCGCCAGCAGCCCCTTACAGGGTCCGGGGGATACGCAGTATTTT. Complete variable domain (other parts from reference TRBV5-1 and TRBJ2-3): KAGVTQTPRYLIKTRGQQVTLSCSPISGHRSVSWYQQTPGQGLQFLFEYFSETQRNKGNFPGRFSGRQFSNSRSEMNVSTLELGDSALYLCASSPLQGPGDTQYFGPGTRLTVL.

This clonotype has more than one count but fewer than ten. The V call is TRBV5-1, the J call TRBJ2-7; no clear D. The V end lost 4 bases, the J end lost 0 bases, and 11 bases lay between the germline ends. The CDR3 runs 14 residues. Germline CDR1 and CDR2: SGHRS and YFSETQ. The DNA for the CDR3 is TGCGCCAGCAGCACCCCGGAGAGCTCCTACGAGCAGTACTTC. This encodes CASSTPESSYEQYF.

This clonotype was observed a handful of times. V gene TRBV3-1 combines with J gene TRBJ1-4; weak D call: TRBD1 (5 bases). The germline V gene has CDR1 LGHDT and CDR2 YNNKEL (reference sequence). The V and J ends lost 4 bases and 5 bases respectively, with 14 bases between them. CDR3 size: 15 residues. CDR3 sequence (DNA): TGTGCCAGCAGCCCGACTCATCGGGGGAATGAAAAACTGTTTTTT. This codes for CASSPTHRGNEKLFF.

The CDR3 coding sequence is TGTGCCACCAGTGATTTTCGGGCTTCCACAGATACGCAGTATTTT. Its protein is CATSDFRASTDTQYF. V and J are TRBV24-1 and TRBJ2-3; unclear D gene. There are 15 residues in the CDR3. The V gene lost 1 base and the J gene lost 2 bases, with 9 bases spanning the gap. The germline V gene has CDR1 KGHDR and CDR2 SFDVKD.

The chain couples TRBV3-1 to TRBJ2-1; 13 nucleotides match TRBD2. The CDR3 consists of 17 residues. J lost 6 bases, V lost 3 bases, and 8 bases had no gene match. Per germline, CDR1 LGHDT and CDR2 YNNKEL (reference sequence). For the CDR3, the DNA is TGTGCCAGCAGCCAGGTACAACGGACTAGCGGGGGCAATGAGCAGTTCTTC. Translation: CASSQVQRTSGGNEQFF.

V usage is TRBV28 and J usage is TRBJ2-4, with D hard to call. Per germline, CDR1 MDHEN and CDR2 SYDVKM. The CDR3 sequence is 13 residues long. The V end was cut by 7 bases, the J end by 1 base, with 8 bases between. The DNA for the CDR3 is TGTGCCAGCACCCTAGGGGCCAAAAACATTCAGTACTTC. Translation: CASTLGAKNIQYF.

The rearrangement links TRBV25-1 to TRBJ2-1; perhaps TRBD2 as D (5 bases). Trimming removed 5 bases at V and 1 base at J, with 9 bases between. CDR3 length: 14 amino acids. The germline V gene encodes CDR1 MGHDK and CDR2 SYGVNS. CDR3 bases: TGTGCCAGCAGTACCCGGACTTCCTACAATGAGCAGTTCTTC. This gives the protein CASSTRTSYNEQFF.

The chain employs TRBV5-1 and TRBJ2-5, with 8 nucleotides matching TRBD2. Germline V gene lookup returns CDR1 SGHRS and CDR2 YFSETQ. V trimming: 0 bases; J trimming: 5 bases; junction bases outside the gene matches: 3. This CDR3 region has 14 residues. CDR3 coding DNA: TGCGCCAGCAGCTTGGCGAGCGGGGGTGAGACCCAGTACTTC. Translated, it gives CASSLASGGETQYF.

CDR3 loop: CSARKGFRGQPQHF. The CDR3 nucleotides read TGCAGTGCTAGGAAAGGCTTCCGGGGGCAGCCCCAGCATTTT. This sequence joins TRBV20-1 and TRBJ1-5, with D maybe TRBD1 (5 bases). V was trimmed by 3 bases and J by 7 bases, leaving 16 bases between them. Looked up from germline, CDR1 is DFQATT and CDR2 is SNEGSKA (reference sequence). The CDR3 is 14 amino acids.